This TCR beta chain was retrieved from a study of cytomegalovirus exposure and HLA in healthy donors. The PCR ran on 60 Vbeta and 13 Jbeta primers. Assay used: immunoSEQ multiplex PCR; TCRdb lists only in-frame clones, some missing. This table has 150,000 to 200,000 clones, 70% to 80% appearing once. The V gene end was trimmed by 4 bases and the J gene end by 15 bases; junction bases not matched to a gene: 11. This CDR3 region has 13 residues. The germline CDR1 and CDR2 sequences are SEHNR and FQNEAQ (reference sequence). This sequence was found in a young man in good health and CMV-seropositive. The V call is TRBV7-9, the J call TRBJ2-2; 7 bases line up with TRBD1. Specimen: PBMCs. As DNA, the CDR3 is TGTGCCAGCAGCTCCCGGACAGGCCCCCGGTTGTTTTTT. It is translated as CASSSRTGPRLFF. The full variable domain, in which reference TRBV7-9 and TRBJ2-2 provide the parts outside the CDR3, is DTGVSQNPRHKITKRGQNVTFRCDPISEHNRLYWYRQTLGQGPEFLTYFQNEAQLEKSRLLSDRFSAERPKGSFSTLEIQRTEQGDSAMYLCASSSRTGPRLFFGEGSRLTVL.